This entry lists 5 T cell receptor beta chains sequenced from one sample in a study of shared clonotypes between healthy human individuals. Assay used: immunoSEQ multiplex PCR; TCRdb lists only in-frame clones, some missing. The table has 1.5 million to 2.5 million clones, approximately 95% seen once. Naive CD8 cells comprised CD45RO-negative, CCR7-positively selected cells, excluding terminally differentiated effector memory CD45RA+ cells. The material sequenced was naive CD8+ T cells sorted from blood. The receptors derive from a man aged 18 to 29 in good health.

A single count supports this clone. The chain employs TRBV7-2 and TRBJ1-1; no clear D. In germline, CDR1 is SGHTA, CDR2 FQGNSA. The CDR3 totals 12 residues. V lost 4 bases and J lost 7, with 10 bases in between. CDR3 residues: CASSWLTSEAFF. The CDR3 DNA reads as TGTGCCAGCAGCTGGCTGACAAGTGAAGCTTTCTTT.

The chain uses TRBV13 and TRBJ2-7, with D hard to call. The length of the CDR3 is 13 residues. Trimming took off 7 bases at V and 0 bases at J, with 10 bases between the two ends. Germline V gene lookup returns CDR1 PRHDT and CDR2 FYEKMQ (reference sequence). CDR3 DNA: TGTGCCAGCACCCCTGGCTCCTCCTACGAGCAGTACTTC. Its protein product is CASTPGSSYEQYF.

This rearrangement joins TRBV27 to TRBJ2-2; TRBD2 matches at 7 bases. Unmatched junction bases numbered 25, after V lost 5 bases and J lost 4 bases. This CDR3 has 21 amino acids. Looked up from germline, CDR1 is MNHEY and CDR2 is SMNVEV (reference sequence). CDR3 DNA: TGTGCCAGCAGTCTGGCCGCCGAGGGATGGGGAGAGCGGGGATCCACCGGGGAGCTGTTTTTT. This gives the protein CASSLAAEGWGERGSTGELFF.

The CDR3 nucleotides read TGCGCCAGCAGCTTGGTTCCGGACAGGGGAACCGGGGAGCTGTTTTTT. Protein sequence: CASSLVPDRGTGELFF. The gene calls are TRBV5-1 and TRBJ2-2; 9 bases are a match to TRBD1. The CDR3 has 16 residues. Germline assignment: CDR1 SGHRS and CDR2 YFSETQ. Trimming took 0 bases from V and 5 from J; bases not matched to a gene: 5.

The rearrangement uses TRBV7-9 and TRBJ2-1; D gene ambiguous. Germline CDR1 and CDR2: SEHNR and FQNEAQ (reference sequence). Trimming left V 2 bases short and J 5 bases short, with 7 bases between. The length of the CDR3 is 13 residues. Here the CDR3 reads CASSLILNNEQFF. As DNA, the CDR3 is TGTGCCAGCAGCTTAATACTTAACAATGAGCAGTTCTTC.